This TCR beta chain was sequenced in a study of Ad26.COV2.S vaccination and SARS-CoV-2 variants. Sample treatment: around 19 received Ad26.COV2.S at low or high dose, single or two shots; a few received placebo; per-sample allocation not given. The investigators took samples on day 63 after the first vaccine or placebo injection. With V trimmed by 3 bases and J by 0 bases, 14 bases remained unmatched. Germline V gene lookup returns CDR1 MRHNA and CDR2 SNTAGT. This CDR3 is built from 19 residues. Some clones are missing from TCRdb's copy, which holds only in-frame ones; the method was immunoSEQ multiplex PCR. The sample holds 350,000 to 500,000 clones; approximately 90% are singletons and the top ten take less than 4%.

The receptor was isolated from a person aged 18-65 years who received the Ad26.COV2.S COVID-19 vaccine or a placebo. Sequencing was performed on peripheral blood, taken in a trial of Ad26.COV2.S vaccine versus placebo. The chain combines TRBV6-4 with TRBJ1-5; TRBD1 agrees at 7 bases. The CDR3 bases are TGTGCCAGCAGTGATGACAGGGAACCCCCAGTGAGTAGCAATCAGCCCCAGCATTTT. This sequence encodes CASSDDREPPVSSNQPQHF.